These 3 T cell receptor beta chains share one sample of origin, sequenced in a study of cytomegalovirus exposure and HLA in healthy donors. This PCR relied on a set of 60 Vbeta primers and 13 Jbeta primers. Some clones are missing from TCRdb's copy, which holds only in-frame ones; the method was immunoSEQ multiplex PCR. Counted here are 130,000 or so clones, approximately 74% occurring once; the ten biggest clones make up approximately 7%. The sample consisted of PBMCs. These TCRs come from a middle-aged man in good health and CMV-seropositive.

Here the CDR3 DNA reads TGTGCCAGCAGCTTACTAGCGGGAGCTCACGAGCAGTACTTC. It encodes CASSLLAGAHEQYF. This chain connects TRBV7-8 to TRBJ2-5; the match to TRBD2 covers 10 bases. TRBJ2-7 explains the end of the DNA better; the J call may be wrong. CDR1 SGHVS and CDR2 FQNEAQ come from the germline V gene. CDR3 length: 14 residues.

The CDR3 region is CASYSGKVQPQHF. The CDR3 DNA reads as TGTGCCAGTTACTCAGGGAAGGTGCAGCCCCAGCATTTT. V usage is TRBV28 and J usage is TRBJ1-5; possibly TRBD1 for D (5 bases). V was clipped by 9 bases and J by 7 bases, with 16 bases between them. The CDR3 is 13 residues long. From germline, CDR1 is MDHEN and CDR2 SYDVKM.

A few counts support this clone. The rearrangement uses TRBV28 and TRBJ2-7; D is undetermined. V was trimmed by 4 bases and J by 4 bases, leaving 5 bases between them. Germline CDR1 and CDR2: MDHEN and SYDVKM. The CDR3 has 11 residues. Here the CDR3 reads CASSSLYEQYF. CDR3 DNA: TGTGCCAGCAGTTCTTTATACGAGCAGTACTTC.